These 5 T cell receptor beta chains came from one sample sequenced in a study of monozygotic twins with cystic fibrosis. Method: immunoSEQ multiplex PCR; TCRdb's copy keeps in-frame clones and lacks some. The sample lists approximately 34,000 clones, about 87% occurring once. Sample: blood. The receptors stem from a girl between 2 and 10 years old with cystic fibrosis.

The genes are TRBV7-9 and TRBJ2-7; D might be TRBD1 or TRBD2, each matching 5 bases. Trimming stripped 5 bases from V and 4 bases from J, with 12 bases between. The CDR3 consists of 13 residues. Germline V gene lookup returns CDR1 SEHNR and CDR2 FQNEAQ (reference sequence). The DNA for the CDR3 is TGTGCCAGCAGCCCCCCCGAGGGGTACGAGCAGTACTTC. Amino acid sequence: CASSPPEGYEQYF.

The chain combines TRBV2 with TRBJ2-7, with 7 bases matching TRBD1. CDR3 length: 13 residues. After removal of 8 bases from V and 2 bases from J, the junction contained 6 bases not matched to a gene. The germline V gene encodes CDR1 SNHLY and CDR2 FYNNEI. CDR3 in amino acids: CASGQAPPYEQYF. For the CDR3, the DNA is TGTGCCAGCGGACAGGCCCCACCCTACGAGCAGTACTTC.

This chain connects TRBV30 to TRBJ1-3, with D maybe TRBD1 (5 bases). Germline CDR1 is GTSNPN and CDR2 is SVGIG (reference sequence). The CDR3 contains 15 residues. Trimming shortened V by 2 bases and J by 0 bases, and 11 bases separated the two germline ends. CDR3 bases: TGTGCCTGGAGTCTCGGGACCTCCTCTGGAAACACCATATATTTT. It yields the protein CAWSLGTSSGNTIYF. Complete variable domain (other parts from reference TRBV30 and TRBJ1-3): SQTIHQWPATLVQPVGSPLSLECTVEGTSNPNLYWYRQAAGRGLQLLFYSVGIGQISSEVPQNLSASRPQDRQFILSSKKLLLSDSGFYLCAWSLGTSSGNTIYFGEGSWLTVV.

CDR3 sequence (DNA): TGTGCCAGCAGGGCCCCCGGGACAGTCCACGAGCAGTACTTC. Its translation is CASRAPGTVHEQYF. The rearrangement uses TRBV6-5 and TRBJ2-7; 7 bases map to TRBD1. Germline V gene data show CDR1 as MNHEY and CDR2 as SVGAGI. The V gene end was trimmed by 6 bases and the J gene end by 5 bases; junction bases not matched to a gene: 10. CDR3 length: 14 amino acids.

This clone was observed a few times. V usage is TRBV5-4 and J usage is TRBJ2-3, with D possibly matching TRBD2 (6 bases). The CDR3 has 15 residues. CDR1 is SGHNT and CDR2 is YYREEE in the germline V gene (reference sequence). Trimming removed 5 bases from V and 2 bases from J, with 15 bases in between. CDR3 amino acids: CASRGLGGNTDTQYF. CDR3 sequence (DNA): TGTGCCAGCAGGGGGTTGGGCGGGAACACAGATACGCAGTATTTT.